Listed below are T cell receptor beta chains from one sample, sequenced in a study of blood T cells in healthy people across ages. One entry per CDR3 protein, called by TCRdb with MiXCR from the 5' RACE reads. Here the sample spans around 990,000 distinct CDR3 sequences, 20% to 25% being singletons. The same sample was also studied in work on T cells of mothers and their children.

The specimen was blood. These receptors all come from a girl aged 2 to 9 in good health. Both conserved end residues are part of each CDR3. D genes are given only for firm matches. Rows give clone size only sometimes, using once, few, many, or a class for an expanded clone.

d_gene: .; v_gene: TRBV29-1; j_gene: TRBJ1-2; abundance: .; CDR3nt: TGCAGCGTTGATGTCGGGGGCGGGTTCACCTTC; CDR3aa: CSVDVGGGFTF
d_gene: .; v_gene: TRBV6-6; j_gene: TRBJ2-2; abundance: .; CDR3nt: TGTGCCAGCTTCGGGGCCCCCGGGGAGCTGTTTTTT; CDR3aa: CASFGAPGELFF
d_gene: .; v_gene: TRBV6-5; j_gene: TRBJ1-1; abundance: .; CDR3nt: TGTGCCAGCAGCCTCGGAGTTAGTCGGACTGAAGCTTTCTTT; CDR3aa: CASSLGVSRTEAFF
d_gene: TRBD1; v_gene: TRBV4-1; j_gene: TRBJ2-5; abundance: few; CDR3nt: TGCGCCAGCAGCCACCCGGGACAGGCGACCCAGTACTTC; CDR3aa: CASSHPGQATQYF
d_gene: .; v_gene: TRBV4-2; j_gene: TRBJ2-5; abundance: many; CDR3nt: TGTGCCAGCAGCCAAGAGATGTCGGGGGCCGGTGAGACCCAGTACTTC; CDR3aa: CASSQEMSGAGETQYF
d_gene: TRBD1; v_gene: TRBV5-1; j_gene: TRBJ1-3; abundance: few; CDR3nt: TGCGCCAGCAGCCCCGACAGGGGAGTTGGAAACACCATATATTTT; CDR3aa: CASSPDRGVGNTIYF
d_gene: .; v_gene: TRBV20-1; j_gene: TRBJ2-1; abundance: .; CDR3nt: TGCAGTGCTAGTAAAGCAAGCTCCTACAATGAGCAGTTCTTC; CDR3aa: CSASKASSYNEQFF
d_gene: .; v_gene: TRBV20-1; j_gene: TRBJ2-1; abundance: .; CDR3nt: TGCAGTGCTAGAGTCGGACTGTACAATGAGCAGTTCTTC; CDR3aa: CSARVGLYNEQFF
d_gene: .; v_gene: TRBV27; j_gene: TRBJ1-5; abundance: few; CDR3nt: TGTGCCAGCAGGATAGGAGGGACTGGTCAGCCCCAGCATTTT; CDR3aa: CASRIGGTGQPQHF
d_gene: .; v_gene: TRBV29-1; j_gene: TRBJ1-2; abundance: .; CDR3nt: TGCAGCGTTGAGACCGGGACTAACTATGGCTACACCTTC; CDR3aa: CSVETGTNYGYTF
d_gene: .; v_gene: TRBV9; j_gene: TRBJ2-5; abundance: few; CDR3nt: TGTGCCAGCAGCGTAGAAGGGGGTGGGACCCAGTACTTC; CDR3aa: CASSVEGGGTQYF
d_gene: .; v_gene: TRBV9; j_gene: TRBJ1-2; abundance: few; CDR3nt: TGTGCCAGCAGCGTGTACAGGGACTATGGCTACACCTTC; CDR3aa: CASSVYRDYGYTF
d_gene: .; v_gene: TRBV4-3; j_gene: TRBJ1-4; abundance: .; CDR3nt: TGCGCCAGCAGCCAAGAATGGGGCGGGGAAAAACTGTTTTTT; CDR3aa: CASSQEWGGEKLFF
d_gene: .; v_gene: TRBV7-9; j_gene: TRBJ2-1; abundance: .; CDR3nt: TGTGCCAGCAGCTTCAGAGACGGGGAGCAGTTCTTC; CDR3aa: CASSFRDGEQFF
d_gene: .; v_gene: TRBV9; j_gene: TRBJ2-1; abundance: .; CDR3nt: TGTGCCAGCAGCGTAGCGGGAGTAGCAAACAATGAGCAGTTCTTC; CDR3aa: CASSVAGVANNEQFF
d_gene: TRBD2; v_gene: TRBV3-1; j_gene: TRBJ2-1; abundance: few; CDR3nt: TGTGCCAGCAGCAACGGACTAGTGGCGGCCAATGAGCAGTTCTTC; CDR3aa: CASSNGLVAANEQFF
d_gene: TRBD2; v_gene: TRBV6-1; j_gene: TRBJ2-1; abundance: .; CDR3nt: TGTGCCAGCAGTGAAAGGGAGGGGCCCTCCTACAATGAGCAGTTCTTC; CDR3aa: CASSEREGPSYNEQFF
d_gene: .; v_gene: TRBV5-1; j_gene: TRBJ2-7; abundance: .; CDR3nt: TGCGCCAGCAGCCCGCACAGCAGCGGGTGGAATCCTTACGAGCAGTACTTC; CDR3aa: CASSPHSSGWNPYEQYF
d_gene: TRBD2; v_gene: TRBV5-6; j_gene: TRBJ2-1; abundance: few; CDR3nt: TGTGCCAGCAGCTTGGTGGGGGGACTAGCGGGAGGGCCTCTATTCCCCTCCTACAATGAGCAGTTCTTC; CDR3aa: CASSLVGGLAGGPLFPSYNEQFF
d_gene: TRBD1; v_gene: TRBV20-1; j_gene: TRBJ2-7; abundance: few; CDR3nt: TGCAGTGCTAGAGATAGTGGACAGGGGGCCTACGAGCAGTACTTC; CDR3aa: CSARDSGQGAYEQYF
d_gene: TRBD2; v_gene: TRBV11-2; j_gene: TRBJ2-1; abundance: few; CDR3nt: TGTGCCAGCAGGCACCGACTAGCGGGAGAATACCCCTACAATGAGCAGTTCTTC; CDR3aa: CASRHRLAGEYPYNEQFF
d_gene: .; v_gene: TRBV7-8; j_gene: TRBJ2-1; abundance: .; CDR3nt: TGTGCCAGCAGCCTCCAAGACAGGAGCTCCTACAATGAGCAGTTCTTC; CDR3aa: CASSLQDRSSYNEQFF
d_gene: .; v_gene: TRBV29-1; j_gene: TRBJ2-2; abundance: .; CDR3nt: TGCAGCGTCGTCCTGTGGACCGGGGAGCTGTTTTTT; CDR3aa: CSVVLWTGELFF
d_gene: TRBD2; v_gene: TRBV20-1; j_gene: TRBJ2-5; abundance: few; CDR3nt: TGCAGTGCTAGCGGACTAGCTTTGGAGACCCAGTACTTC; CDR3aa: CSASGLALETQYF
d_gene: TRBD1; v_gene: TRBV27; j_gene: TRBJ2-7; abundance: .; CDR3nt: TGTGCCAGCAGTTCAGAAATAGGGACAGGTTCCGAGCAGTACTTC; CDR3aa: CASSSEIGTGSEQYF
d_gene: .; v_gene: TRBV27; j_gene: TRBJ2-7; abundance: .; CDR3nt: TGTGCCAGCAGTCTGGCAGGGTCGGGGAACGAGCAGTACTTC; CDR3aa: CASSLAGSGNEQYF
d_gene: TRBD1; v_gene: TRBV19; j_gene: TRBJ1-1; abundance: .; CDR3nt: TGTGCCAGTAGTACCGACAGGGGAGCAACTGAAGCTTTCTTT; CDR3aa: CASSTDRGATEAFF
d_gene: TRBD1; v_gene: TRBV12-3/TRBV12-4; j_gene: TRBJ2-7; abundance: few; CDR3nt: TGTGCCAGCAGGGGACCGGGACAGGGCCCCTACGAGCAGTACTTC; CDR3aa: CASRGPGQGPYEQYF
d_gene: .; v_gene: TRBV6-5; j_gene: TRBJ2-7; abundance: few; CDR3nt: TGTGCCAGCAGCCAAGGAGGGAGACCCTACGAGCAGTACTTC; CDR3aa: CASSQGGRPYEQYF
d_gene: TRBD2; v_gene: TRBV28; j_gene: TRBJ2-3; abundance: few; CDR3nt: TGTGCCAGCAGCCTCCCGGGGGATAGCGGGAGGCGAGGCACAGATACGCAGTATTTT; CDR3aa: CASSLPGDSGRRGTDTQYF
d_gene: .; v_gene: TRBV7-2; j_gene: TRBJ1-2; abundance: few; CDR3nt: TGTGCCAGCAGCTTGGGGTACAACTATGGCTACACCTTC; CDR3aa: CASSLGYNYGYTF
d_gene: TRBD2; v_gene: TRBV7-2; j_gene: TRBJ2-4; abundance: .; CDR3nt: TGTGCCAGCAGCTTAGCTAGCGGGATTGACATTCAGTACTTC; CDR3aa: CASSLASGIDIQYF
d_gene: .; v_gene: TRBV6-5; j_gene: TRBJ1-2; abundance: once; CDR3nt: TGTGCCAGCAGTTACTCTAGCACGGAAGCAGCTAACTATGGCTACACCTTC; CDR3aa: CASSYSSTEAANYGYTF
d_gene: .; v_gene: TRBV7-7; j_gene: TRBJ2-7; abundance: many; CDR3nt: TGTGCTAGCAGCCCTGGGGGGGGCCAGGAGCAGTACTTC; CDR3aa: CASSPGGGQEQYF
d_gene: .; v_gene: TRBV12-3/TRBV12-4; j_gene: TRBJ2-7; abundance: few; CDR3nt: TGTGCCAGCAGCTCATCCAGATCGGGGGAGCAGTACTTC; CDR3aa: CASSSSRSGEQYF
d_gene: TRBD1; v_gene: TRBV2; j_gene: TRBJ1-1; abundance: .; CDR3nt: TGCGCCAGCAGCTTCGACAGGGTCCCCGCTGAAGCTTTCTTT; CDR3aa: CASSFDRVPAEAFF
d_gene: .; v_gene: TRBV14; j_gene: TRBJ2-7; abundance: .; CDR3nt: TGTGCCAGCAGCCCGAGGCCTGGTTACGAGCAGTACTTC; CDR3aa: CASSPRPGYEQYF
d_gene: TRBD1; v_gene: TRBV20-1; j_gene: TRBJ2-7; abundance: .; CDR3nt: TGCAGTGCAGTTGGGGACAGGGCAGCGCGGGAGCAGTACTTC; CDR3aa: CSAVGDRAAREQYF
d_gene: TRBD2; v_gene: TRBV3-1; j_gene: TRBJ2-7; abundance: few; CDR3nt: TGTGCCAGCAGCCAATCGACTAGCCCGGACGAGCAGTACTTC; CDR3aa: CASSQSTSPDEQYF
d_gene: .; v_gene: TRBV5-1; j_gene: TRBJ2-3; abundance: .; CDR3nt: TGCGCCAGCAGCTTGCAGGGTCTACAGTATTTT; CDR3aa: CASSLQGLQYF
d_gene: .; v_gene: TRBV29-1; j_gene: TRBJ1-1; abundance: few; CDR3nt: TGCAGCGTTGAGGCCCACGTTAGTGAAGCTTTCTTT; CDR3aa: CSVEAHVSEAFF
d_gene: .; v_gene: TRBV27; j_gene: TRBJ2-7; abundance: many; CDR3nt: TGTGCCAGCAACGGGTTGGGCAGCTCCTACGAGCAGTACTTC; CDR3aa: CASNGLGSSYEQYF
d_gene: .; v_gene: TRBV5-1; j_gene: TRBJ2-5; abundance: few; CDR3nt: TGCGCCAGCAGCTTGGAGGCCATCCAAGAGACCCAGTACTTC; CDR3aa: CASSLEAIQETQYF
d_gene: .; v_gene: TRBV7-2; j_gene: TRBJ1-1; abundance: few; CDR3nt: TGTGCCAGCAGCTTAGCATGGGGTTCGAACACTGAAGCTTTCTTT; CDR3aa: CASSLAWGSNTEAFF
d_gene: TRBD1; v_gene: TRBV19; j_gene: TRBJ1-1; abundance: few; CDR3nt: TGTGCCAGTAGTATAGATCACCTCGCCGGGACAGCTTCAACTTTCTTT; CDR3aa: CASSIDHLAGTASTFF
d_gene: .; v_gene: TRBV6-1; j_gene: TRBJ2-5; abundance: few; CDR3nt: TGTGCCAGCAGTGAATTGGCGACAAAAGAGACCCAGTACTTC; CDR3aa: CASSELATKETQYF
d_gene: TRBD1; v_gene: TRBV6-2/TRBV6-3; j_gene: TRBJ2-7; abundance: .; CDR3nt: TGTGCCAGCAGTTACTTGGGACAGGCAGACTACGAGCAGTACTTC; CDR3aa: CASSYLGQADYEQYF